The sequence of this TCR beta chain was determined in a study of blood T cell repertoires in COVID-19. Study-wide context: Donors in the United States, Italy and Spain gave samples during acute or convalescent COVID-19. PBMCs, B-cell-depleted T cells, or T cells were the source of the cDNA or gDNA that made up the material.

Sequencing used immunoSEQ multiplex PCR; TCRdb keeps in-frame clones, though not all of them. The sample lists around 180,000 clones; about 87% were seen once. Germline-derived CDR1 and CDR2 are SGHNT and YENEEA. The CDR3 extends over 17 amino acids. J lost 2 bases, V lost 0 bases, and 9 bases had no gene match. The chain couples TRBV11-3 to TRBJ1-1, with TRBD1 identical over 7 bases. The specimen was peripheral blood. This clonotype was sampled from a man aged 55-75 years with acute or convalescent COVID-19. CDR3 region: CASSLEHGQATNTEAFF. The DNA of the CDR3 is TGTGCCAGCAGCTTAGAACACGGACAGGCCACCAACACTGAAGCTTTCTTT.